This TCR beta chain derives from a study of blood T cell repertoires in COVID-19. About the study: The United States, Italy and Spain supplied acute and convalescent COVID-19 samples. T cells, B-cell-depleted T cells, or PBMCs provided the cDNA or gDNA that served as material.

The V gene lost 1 base and the J gene lost 5 bases, with 12 bases spanning the gap. This CDR3 contains 15 residues. Looked up from germline, CDR1 is SGHDN and CDR2 is FVKESK. Per the study methods: Reference gene primer amplification gave nucleated cell count estimates. Here immunoSEQ multiplex PCR was the method, and the copy in TCRdb shows in-frame clones only, minus some. The V and J calls and clone size were taken over from that table, and D and trimming were inferred from the DNA. This table holds a few hundred thousand clones, 70% to 90% found once. The chain combines TRBV14 with TRBJ1-3, with TRBD1 as a possible D gene (6 bases). The clonotype originates from a woman between 50 and 59 years old with acute or convalescent COVID-19. What was sequenced was peripheral blood. The CDR3 region is CASSQAHQGRNTIYF. The CDR3 DNA is TGTGCCAGCAGCCAAGCACATCAGGGGAGAAACACCATATATTTT.